This TCR beta chain was identified during a study of cytomegalovirus exposure and HLA in healthy donors. Study-wide context: An earlier analysis identified 120 million or so unique TCR beta sequences in about 200 million T cells.

Notes on the study in general: Segments of the TCR beta V type were, in most cases, productive about 90% or about 30% of the time in an earlier analysis. Immune exposure information comprised only CMV serostatus.

With regard to this clone: Its antigen is not identified.

Primers for the PCR totalled 60 Vbeta and 13 Jbeta. Produced via immunoSEQ multiplex PCR; TCRdb's table is partial and in-frame only. Here the sample spans approximately 140,000 clones, 70% to 85% being singletons. Sequenced material: PBMCs. This receptor was obtained from a male donor in good health and CMV-seronegative.

As DNA, the CDR3 is TGTGCCAGCAGTGAATTGCCTAGCGGGACCGTAAGCGAGCAGTACTTC. Its protein is CASSELPSGTVSEQYF. The rearrangement links TRBV25-1 to TRBJ2-7; 9 nucleotides match TRBD2. V was clipped by 1 base and J by 6 bases; unmatched bases: 10. The CDR3 is made up of 16 amino acids. Germline CDR1 reads MGHDK; CDR2 reads SYGVNS.